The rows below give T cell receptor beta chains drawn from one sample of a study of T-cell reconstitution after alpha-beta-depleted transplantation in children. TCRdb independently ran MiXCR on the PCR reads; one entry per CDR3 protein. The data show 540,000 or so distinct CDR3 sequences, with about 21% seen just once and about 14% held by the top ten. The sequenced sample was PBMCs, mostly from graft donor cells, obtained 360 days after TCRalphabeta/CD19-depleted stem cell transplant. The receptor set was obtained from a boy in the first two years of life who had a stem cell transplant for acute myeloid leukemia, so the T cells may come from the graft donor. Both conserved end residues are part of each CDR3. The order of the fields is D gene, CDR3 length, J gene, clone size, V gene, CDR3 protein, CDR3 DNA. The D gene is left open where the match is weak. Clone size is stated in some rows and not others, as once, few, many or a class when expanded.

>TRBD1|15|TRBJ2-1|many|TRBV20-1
CSATPTGAPHNEQFF
TGCAGTGCCACTCCGACAGGGGCCCCTCACAATGAGCAGTTCTTC
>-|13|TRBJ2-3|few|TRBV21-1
CASTIEEADTQYF
TGTGCCAGCACCATCGAGGAGGCAGATACGCAGTATTTT
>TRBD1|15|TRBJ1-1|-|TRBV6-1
CASSQQRGRRAEAFF
TGTGCCAGCAGTCAGCAGAGGGGGCGAAGGGCTGAAGCTTTCTTT
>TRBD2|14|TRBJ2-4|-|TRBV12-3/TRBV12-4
CASSGGASKNIQYF
TGTGCCAGCAGCGGGGGGGCCTCCAAAAACATTCAGTACTTC
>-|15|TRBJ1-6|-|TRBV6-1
CASRHPRGENSPLHF
TGTGCCAGCAGACATCCCCGAGGAGAGAATTCACCCCTCCACTTT
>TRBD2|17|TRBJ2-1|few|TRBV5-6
CASSFGGSPAPNNEQFF
TGTGCCAGCAGCTTTGGCGGGAGCCCTGCACCGAACAATGAGCAGTTCTTC
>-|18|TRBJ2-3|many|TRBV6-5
CASSYTAGPAGATDTQYF
TGTGCCAGCAGTTACACCGCCGGTCCGGCGGGGGCCACAGATACGCAGTATTTT
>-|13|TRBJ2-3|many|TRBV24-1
CATSDGATDTQYF
TGTGCCACCAGTGATGGAGCTACAGATACGCAGTATTTT
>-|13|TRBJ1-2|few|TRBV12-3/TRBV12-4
CASSLGYREGYTF
TGTGCCAGCAGTTTGGGTTATAGGGAAGGCTACACCTTC
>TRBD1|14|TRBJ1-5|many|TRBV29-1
CSVADRRSGQPQHF
TGCAGCGTTGCGGACAGGCGGTCCGGTCAGCCCCAGCATTTT
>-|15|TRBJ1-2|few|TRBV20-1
CSASESAGMGYGYTF
TGCAGTGCTAGTGAGTCCGCCGGGATGGGCTATGGCTACACCTTC
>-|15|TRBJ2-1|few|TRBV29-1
CSGYPDQMGYNEQFF
TGCAGCGGGTACCCCGACCAAATGGGCTACAATGAGCAGTTCTTC
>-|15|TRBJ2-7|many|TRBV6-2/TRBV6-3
CASSYLAASGYEQYF
TGTGCCAGCAGTTACTTGGCGGCCTCTGGATACGAGCAGTACTTC
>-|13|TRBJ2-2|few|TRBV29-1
CSGQRVGGGELFF
TGCAGCGGACAAAGAGTGGGGGGCGGGGAGCTGTTTTTT
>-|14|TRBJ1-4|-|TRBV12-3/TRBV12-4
CASNPGSTNEKLFF
TGTGCCAGCAACCCCGGGTCAACTAATGAAAAACTGTTTTTT
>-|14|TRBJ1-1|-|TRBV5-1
CASSLDRADTEAFF
TGCGCCAGCAGCTTGGACAGGGCGGACACTGAAGCTTTCTTT
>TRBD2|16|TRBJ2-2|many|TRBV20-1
CSASVLAGANTGELFF
TGCAGTGCTAGCGTGCTAGCGGGGGCGAACACCGGGGAGCTGTTTTTT
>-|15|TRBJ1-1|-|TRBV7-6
CASSPSVNPNTEAFF
TGTGCCAGCAGCCCCTCGGTAAATCCGAACACTGAAGCTTTCTTT
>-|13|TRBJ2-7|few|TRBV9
CASSVRGGGEQYF
TGTGCCAGCAGCGTGCGGGGAGGAGGCGAGCAGTACTTC
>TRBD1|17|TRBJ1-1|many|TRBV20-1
CSARDPRQGGLNTEAFF
TGCAGTGCTAGAGATCCTCGACAGGGGGGGTTGAACACTGAAGCTTTCTTT
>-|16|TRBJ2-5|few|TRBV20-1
CSARPYRVGPVETQYF
TGCAGTGCTAGGCCATACAGGGTCGGGCCTGTGGAGACCCAGTACTTC
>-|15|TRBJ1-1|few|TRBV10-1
CASTRTLRSSRGAFF
TGCGCCAGCACCCGGACGCTCCGAAGCTCTCGAGGAGCTTTCTTT
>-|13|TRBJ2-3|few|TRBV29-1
CSSGTILTDTQYF
TGCAGCAGCGGGACAATTCTCACAGATACGCAGTATTTT
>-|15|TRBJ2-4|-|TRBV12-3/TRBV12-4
CASSSMGIAKNIQYF
TGTGCCAGCAGTTCCATGGGTATAGCCAAAAACATTCAGTACTTC
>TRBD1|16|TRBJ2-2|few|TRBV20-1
CSARDLGQGNTGELFF
TGCAGTGCTAGAGATCTGGGACAGGGAAACACCGGGGAGCTGTTTTTT
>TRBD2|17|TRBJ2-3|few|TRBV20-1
CSARAQPSSGPTDTQYF
TGCAGTGCTAGAGCTCAGCCCTCTAGCGGCCCAACGGATACGCAGTATTTT
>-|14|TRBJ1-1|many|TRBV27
CASSQREAATEAFF
TGTGCCAGCAGTCAAAGGGAGGCAGCCACTGAAGCTTTCTTT
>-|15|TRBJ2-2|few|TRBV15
CATSPGESLTGELFF
TGTGCCACCAGCCCGGGAGAGAGTTTGACCGGGGAGCTGTTTTTT
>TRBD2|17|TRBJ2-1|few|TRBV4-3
CASSPLLTSGGANEQFF
TGCGCCAGCAGCCCTCTCCTAACTAGCGGGGGGGCCAATGAGCAGTTCTTC
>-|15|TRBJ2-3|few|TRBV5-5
CASSLSTRYTDTQYF
TGTGCCAGCAGCCTGAGCACGCGATACACAGATACGCAGTATTTT
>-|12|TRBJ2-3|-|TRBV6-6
CASSYPGGTQYF
TGTGCCAGCAGTTATCCGGGTGGGACGCAGTATTTT
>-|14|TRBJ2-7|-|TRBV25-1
CASSYFQGSYEQYF
TGTGCCAGCAGTTACTTTCAGGGGTCCTACGAGCAGTACTTC
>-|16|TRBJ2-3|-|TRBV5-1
CASSPHSGTRLDTQYF
TGCGCCAGCAGCCCACACTCCGGGACAAGGCTGGATACGCAGTATTTT
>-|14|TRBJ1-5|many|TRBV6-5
CASSSQASNQPQHF
TGTGCCAGCAGTTCCCAGGCTAGCAATCAGCCCCAGCATTTT
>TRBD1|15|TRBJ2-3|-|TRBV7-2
CASSPHGQASDTQYF
TGTGCCAGCAGCCCTCACGGACAGGCCTCAGATACGCAGTATTTT
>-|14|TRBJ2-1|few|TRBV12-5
CASGSTSSYNEQFF
TGTGCTAGTGGCTCAACGAGCTCCTACAATGAGCAGTTCTTC
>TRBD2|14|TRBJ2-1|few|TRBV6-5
CASSFGGDYNEQFF
TGTGCCAGCAGTTTCGGGGGGGACTACAATGAGCAGTTCTTC
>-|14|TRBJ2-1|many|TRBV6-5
CASGVPGNGNEQFF
TGTGCCAGCGGAGTTCCAGGGAATGGGAATGAGCAGTTCTTC
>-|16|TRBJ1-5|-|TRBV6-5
CASSSGVRGRNQPQHF
TGTGCCAGCAGTTCCGGGGTACGGGGTCGGAATCAGCCCCAGCATTTT
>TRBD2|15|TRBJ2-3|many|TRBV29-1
CSVGGTSGITDTQYF
TGCAGCGTTGGTGGGACTAGCGGGATCACAGATACGCAGTATTTT
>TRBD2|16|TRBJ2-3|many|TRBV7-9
CASSKGRGGNTDTQYF
TGTGCCAGCAGCAAGGGGCGGGGGGGAAACACAGATACGCAGTATTTT
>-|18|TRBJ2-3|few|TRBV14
CASSQDRRAGPSTDTQYF
TGTGCCAGCAGCCAAGATCGACGGGCAGGCCCAAGCACAGATACGCAGTATTTT